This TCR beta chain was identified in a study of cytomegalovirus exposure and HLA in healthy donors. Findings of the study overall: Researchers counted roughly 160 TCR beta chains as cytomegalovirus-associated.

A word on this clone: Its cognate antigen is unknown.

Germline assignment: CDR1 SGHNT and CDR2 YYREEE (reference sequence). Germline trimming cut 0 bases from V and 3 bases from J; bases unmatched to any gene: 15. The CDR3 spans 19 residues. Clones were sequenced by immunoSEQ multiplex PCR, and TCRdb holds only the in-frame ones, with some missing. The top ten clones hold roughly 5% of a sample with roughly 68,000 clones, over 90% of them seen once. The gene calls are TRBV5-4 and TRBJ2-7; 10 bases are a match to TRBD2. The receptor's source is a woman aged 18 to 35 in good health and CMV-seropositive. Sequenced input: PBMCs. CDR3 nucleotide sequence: TGTGCCAGCAGCTTGGAACTAGCGGGAACTAGCGGGACACTCTACGAGCAGTACTTC. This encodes CASSLELAGTSGTLYEQYF.